This T cell receptor (beta chain) is from a study of blood T cell repertoires in COVID-19. At the level of the study: Italy, Spain and the United States were the sources of the convalescent and acute COVID-19 samples. PBMCs, B-cell-depleted T cells, or T cells were the source of the cDNA or gDNA that made up the material.

CDR3 size: 14 residues. CDR1 and CDR2 from the germline V gene are DFQATT and SNEGSKA (reference sequence). The V gene end was trimmed by 3 bases and the J gene end by 2 bases; junction bases not matched to a gene: 2. Authors' analysis steps: The assay estimated nucleated cells by amplifying reference gene primers. Only in-frame clones appear in the TCRdb table, and some are missing; sequencing was by immunoSEQ multiplex PCR. V and J calls and clone size are those listed in that table; D and trimming were worked out from the DNA. The sample holds 250,000 or so clones; roughly 79% are singletons and the top ten take around 1.9%.

The chain uses TRBV20-1 and TRBJ2-3, with TRBD2 matching over 10 bases. This receptor was obtained from a woman of 80 years or more with acute or convalescent COVID-19. The specimen was peripheral blood. CDR3 region: CSASGLAATDTQYF. CDR3 in DNA: TGCAGTGCTAGTGGACTAGCGGCCACAGATACGCAGTATTTT.